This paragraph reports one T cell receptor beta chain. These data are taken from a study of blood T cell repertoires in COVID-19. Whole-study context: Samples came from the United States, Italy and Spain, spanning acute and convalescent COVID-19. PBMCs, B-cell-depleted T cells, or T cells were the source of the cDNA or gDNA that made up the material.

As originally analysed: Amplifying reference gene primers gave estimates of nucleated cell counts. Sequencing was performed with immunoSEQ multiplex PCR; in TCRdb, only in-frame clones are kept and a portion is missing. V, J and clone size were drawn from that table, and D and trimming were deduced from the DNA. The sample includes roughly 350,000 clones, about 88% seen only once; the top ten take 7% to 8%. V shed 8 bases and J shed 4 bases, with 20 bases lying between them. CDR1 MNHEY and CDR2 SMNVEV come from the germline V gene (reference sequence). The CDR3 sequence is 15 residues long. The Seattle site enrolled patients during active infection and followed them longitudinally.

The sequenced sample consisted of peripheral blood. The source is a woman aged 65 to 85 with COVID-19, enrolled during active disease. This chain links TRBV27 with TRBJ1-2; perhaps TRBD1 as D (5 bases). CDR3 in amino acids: CASGTITRVPYGYTF. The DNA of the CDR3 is TGTGCCAGCGGGACTATAACTAGGGTTCCCTATGGCTACACCTTC.